The rows below give T cell receptor beta chains drawn from one sample of a study of blood T cell repertoires in COVID-19. Profiling relied on immunoSEQ multiplex PCR, and the TCRdb table lists in-frame clones only, not all of them. The sample lists approximately 190,000 clones, around 83% occurring once. Material: peripheral blood. All receptors derive from a woman aged 40 to 50 with acute or convalescent COVID-19. Each CDR3 is given with its conserved first and last residue. Each record gives: clone size, D gene, V gene, J gene, CDR3 DNA, CDR3 protein. D genes are given only for firm matches. A clone size is listed for some rows: how often the clone was seen (once, few, many), or a class if it is expanded.

.	.	TRBV7-9	TRBJ1-2	TGTGCCAGCAGCTTCCTCCTGTGGCAGGGAAATGGCTACACCTTC	CASSFLLWQGNGYTF
.	.	TRBV5-4	TRBJ2-7	TGTGCCAGCAGCCCTCGTGGTAGCGTCTACGAGCAGTACTTC	CASSPRGSVYEQYF
once	.	TRBV9	TRBJ2-7	TGTGCCAGCAGCGTAGGTGTGATGGCGGGACGGACCTACGAGCAGTACTTC	CASSVGVMAGRTYEQYF
.	TRBD1	TRBV6-5	TRBJ1-5	TGTGCCATCCAGGGACAGGTCGGGGAGCCCCAGCATTTT	CAIQGQVGEPQHF
.	TRBD2	TRBV4-1	TRBJ2-3	TGCGCCAGCAGCCCCAGCGGGGGAGGAGGAGATACGCAGTATTTT	CASSPSGGGGDTQYF
.	TRBD2	TRBV4-1	TRBJ2-3	TGCGCCAGCAGCCAAGACTTAGCGGGATATCCCCCAGATACGCAGTATTTT	CASSQDLAGYPPDTQYF
.	TRBD2	TRBV3-1/TRBV3-2	TRBJ2-1	TGTGCCAGCAGCCAAAGCGGGATAGCGAATGAGCAGTTCTTC	CASSQSGIANEQFF
.	.	TRBV30	TRBJ2-7	TGTGCCTGGAGTGAAGAGTCCTACGAGCAGTACTTC	CAWSEESYEQYF
once	.	TRBV19	TRBJ1-2	TGTGCCAGTAGTATCGGAGGGTTTGATACCCATGGCTACACCTTC	CASSIGGFDTHGYTF
.	TRBD2	TRBV18	TRBJ2-1	TGTGCCAGCTCGCCCCCGGGACTAGACACTCAGTTCTTC	CASSPPGLDTQFF
.	.	TRBV7-9	TRBJ2-1	TGTGCCAGCAGCTTAGGACAATACAATGAGCAGTTCTTC	CASSLGQYNEQFF
.	.	TRBV3-1/TRBV3-2	TRBJ1-2	TGTGCCAGCAGCCAACGGGGGGCGGAAGGCTACACCTTC	CASSQRGAEGYTF
.	.	TRBV21-1	TRBJ2-1	TGTGCCAGCGAACGTCACACGCAAAATGAGCAGTTCTTC	CASERHTQNEQFF
.	.	TRBV5-6	TRBJ1-2	TGTGCCAGCAGCTCCCCCACACAGGGAGAACTCGGCGGCTACACCTTC	CASSSPTQGELGGYTF
.	TRBD2	TRBV7-2	TRBJ2-3	TGTGCCAGCAGAAAACGTAGCGGGGGGGCCGTGGAAGATACGCAGTATTTT	CASRKRSGGAVEDTQYF
.	TRBD2	TRBV6-5	TRBJ2-3	TGTGCCAGCAGCGAGCGGGATGCTAGCACAGATACGCAGTATTTT	CASSERDASTDTQYF
.	.	TRBV18	TRBJ1-2	TGTGCCAGCTCACCGTCCGGGGAGTATGGCTACACCTTC	CASSPSGEYGYTF
.	TRBD2	TRBV5-1	TRBJ2-7	TGCGCCAGCAGCTTGGGTGCAGGGAGGGTCTCCTACGAGCAGTACTTC	CASSLGAGRVSYEQYF
.	.	TRBV7-6	TRBJ2-2	TGTGCCAGCAGCTTACATGAGGGCGGGGAGCTGTTTTTT	CASSLHEGGELFF
.	.	TRBV4-1	TRBJ1-4	TGCGCCAGCAGCCAAGGAGGAGGGGCTAATGAAAAACTGTTTTTT	CASSQGGGANEKLFF
.	.	TRBV7-2	TRBJ2-1	TGTGCCAGCAGCTTAGCGGGGCAGTCGTACAATGAGCAGTTCTTC	CASSLAGQSYNEQFF
.	TRBD1	TRBV4-1	TRBJ1-3	TGCGCCAGCAGCCAAGGTGCAGGGGGATCTAACATATATTTT	CASSQGAGGSNIYF
.	TRBD1	TRBV7-8	TRBJ2-2	TGTGCCAGCAGCTTCCAAGCATCGAGGACAGGGGTCTTCGCGAACACCGGGGAGCTGTTTTTT	CASSFQASRTGVFANTGELFF
.	.	TRBV2	TRBJ1-3	TGTGCCAGCGACGGGGTGTTCTCTGGAAACACCATATATTTT	CASDGVFSGNTIYF
.	.	TRBV5-6	TRBJ1-6	TGTGCCAGCAGCTTGGACAGGGTGGAGAGTTCACCCCTCCACTTT	CASSLDRVESSPLHF
.	.	TRBV5-8	TRBJ1-1	TGTGCCAGCAGCTTGCCGGGGACTGAAGCTTTCTTT	CASSLPGTEAFF
.	TRBD1	TRBV6-5	TRBJ1-1	TGTGCCAGCAGTCTCCGGGACAGGGACACTGAAGCTTTCTTT	CASSLRDRDTEAFF
.	TRBD1	TRBV27	TRBJ1-6	TGTGCCAGCAACACCGGGACAGGGAATTCACCCCTCCACTTT	CASNTGTGNSPLHF
once	TRBD2	TRBV28	TRBJ2-7	TGTGCCAGCACCCTCGGGAGGGTCTACGAGCAGTACTTC	CASTLGRVYEQYF
.	.	TRBV10-2	TRBJ1-1	TGCGCCAGCAGTTTCCCGGGGGCGGGGGCTGAAGCTTTCTTT	CASSFPGAGAEAFF
once	.	TRBV3-1/TRBV3-2	TRBJ1-5	TGTGCCAGCAGCCAGGAGGGATCAACCCAGCCCCAGCATTTT	CASSQEGSTQPQHF
.	.	TRBV11-2	TRBJ2-1	TGTGCCAGCAGCTCCGATACACACTACAATGAGCAGTTCTTC	CASSSDTHYNEQFF
.	TRBD1	TRBV28	TRBJ2-3	TGTGCCAGCCTTGACAGGGCGACAGATACGCAGTATTTT	CASLDRATDTQYF
few	TRBD1	TRBV7-8	TRBJ1-5	TGTGCCAGCAGCCTTCGCGTGACAGGGGGTAATCAGCCCCAGCATTTT	CASSLRVTGGNQPQHF
.	TRBD1	TRBV19	TRBJ2-2	TGTGCCAGTAGTCCTTCGGTGGTAACAGGGGTAACCGGGGAGCTGTTTTTT	CASSPSVVTGVTGELFF
.	TRBD1	TRBV5-4	TRBJ2-2	TGTGCCAGCAGCCTCCCCCCGGGACAGGGTGCCACCGGGGAGCTGTTTTTT	CASSLPPGQGATGELFF
once	.	TRBV28	TRBJ2-4	TGTGCCAGCAGTTTGGCGCAGACTTTAGCCAAAAACATTCAGTACTTC	CASSLAQTLAKNIQYF
.	TRBD2	TRBV7-9	TRBJ2-1	TGTGCCAGCAGCCTACCGAAAACTAGCGTTAGCTCCTACAATGAGCAGTTCTTC	CASSLPKTSVSSYNEQFF
.	TRBD1	TRBV10-3	TRBJ1-5	TGTGCCATCAGCGCACAGACAGGGAATCAGCCCCAGCATTTT	CAISAQTGNQPQHF
.	.	TRBV27	TRBJ1-5	TGTGCCAGCAGTTCGAACGGGGAACAGCCCCAGCATTTT	CASSSNGEQPQHF
.	TRBD2	TRBV11-2	TRBJ2-3	TGTGCCAGCAAACTAGCGGGGGGCACAGATACGCAGTATTTT	CASKLAGGTDTQYF